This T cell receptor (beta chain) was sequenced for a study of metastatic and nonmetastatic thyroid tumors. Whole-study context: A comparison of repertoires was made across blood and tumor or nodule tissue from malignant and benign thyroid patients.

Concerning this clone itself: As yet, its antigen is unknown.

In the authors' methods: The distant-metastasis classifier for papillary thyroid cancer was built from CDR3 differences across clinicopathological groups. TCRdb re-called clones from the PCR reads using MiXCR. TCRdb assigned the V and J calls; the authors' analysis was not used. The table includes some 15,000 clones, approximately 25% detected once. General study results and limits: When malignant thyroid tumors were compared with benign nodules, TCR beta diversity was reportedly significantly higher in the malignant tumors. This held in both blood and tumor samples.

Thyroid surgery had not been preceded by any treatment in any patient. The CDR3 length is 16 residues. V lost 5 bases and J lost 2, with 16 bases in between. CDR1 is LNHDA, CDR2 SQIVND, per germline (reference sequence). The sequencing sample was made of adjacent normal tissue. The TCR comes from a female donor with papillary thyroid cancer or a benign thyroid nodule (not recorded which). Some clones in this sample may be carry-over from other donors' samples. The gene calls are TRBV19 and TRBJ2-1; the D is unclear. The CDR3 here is CASSARLAGTYNEQFF. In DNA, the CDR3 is TGTGCCAGTAGTGCCCGCCTGGCTGGTACCTACAATGAGCAGTTCTTC. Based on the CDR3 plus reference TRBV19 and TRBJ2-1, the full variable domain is DGGITQSPKYLFRKEGQNVTLSCEQNLNHDAMYWYRQDPGQGLRLIYYSQIVNDFQKGDIAEGYSVSREKKESFPLTVTSAQKNPTAFYLCASSARLAGTYNEQFFGPGTRLTVL.